This TCR beta chain comes out of a study of early T cells in non-severe SARS-CoV-2 infection. Notes on the study in general: Private and CD4 specificities were missed by VDJdb matching, which favored anti-spike CD8 responses.

As part of library construction, unique molecular identifiers were attached to individual cDNA molecules. TCRdb reprocessed the 5' RACE reads via MiXCR and lists one record per CDR3 protein. This sample has nearly 80,000 distinct CDR3 sequences, with more than 10% found just once. Germline V lookup: CDR1 SGHVS, CDR2 FQNEAQ. The germline V and J ends were trimmed by 3 bases and 10 bases, with 13 bases remaining between them. The CDR3 length is 14 residues. In this sample, this clonotype turned up many times. Its antigen is undetermined. The clonotype comes from an adult who was a healthcare worker with PCR-confirmed SARS-CoV-2 infection or an uninfected control (not recorded which). What was sequenced was whole blood. The genes are TRBV7-8 and TRBJ1-6, with D hard to call. CDR3 residues: CASSLGSVESPLHF. The DNA for the CDR3 is TGTGCCAGCAGCTTGGGGTCGGTCGAATCACCCCTCCACTTT.